This T cell receptor beta chain was sequenced in a study of CD8+CD57+ T cells in acquired aplastic anemia. Study observations and caveats: Any difference that existed in CD8+ Simpson's diversity between patients and controls was not significant.

As for this clonotype: Its antigen is undetermined.

Genomic DNA acted as the template from which TCR beta VDJ combination and CDR3 sequence profiling were carried out. TCRdb re-analysed the reads in MiXCR, keeping a single row per CDR3 protein. Among roughly 170,000 distinct CDR3 sequences listed, around 50% were seen once. Losses at the gene ends were 3 bases for V and 7 bases for J; bases not matched to a gene: 11. The CDR3 totals 16 residues. CD8+CD57+ cell expansion had been shown by flow cytometry in patients chosen for sequencing. The receptor comes from a human donor with aplastic anemia. The source material was sorted CD4+, CD8+, or CD8+CD57+ T cells (not recorded which) from PBMCs. The chain couples TRBV12-3 or TRBV12-4 to TRBJ1-2, with TRBD1 matching 10 bases. CDR3 in amino acids: CASSLGQGLLRGGYTF. The DNA for the CDR3 is TGTGCCAGCAGTTTGGGACAGGGGTTGTTGAGGGGTGGCTACACCTTC.